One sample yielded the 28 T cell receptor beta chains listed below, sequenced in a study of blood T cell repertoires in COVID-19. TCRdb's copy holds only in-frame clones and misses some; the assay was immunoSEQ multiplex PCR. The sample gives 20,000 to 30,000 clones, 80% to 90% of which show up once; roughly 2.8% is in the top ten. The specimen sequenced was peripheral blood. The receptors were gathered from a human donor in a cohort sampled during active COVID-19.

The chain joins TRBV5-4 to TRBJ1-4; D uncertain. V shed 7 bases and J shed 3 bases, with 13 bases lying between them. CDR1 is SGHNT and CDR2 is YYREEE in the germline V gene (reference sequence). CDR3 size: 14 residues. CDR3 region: CASAEGAANEKLFF. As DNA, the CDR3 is TGTGCCAGCGCCGAGGGTGCGGCTAATGAAAAACTGTTTTTT. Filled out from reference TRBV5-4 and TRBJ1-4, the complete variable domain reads ETGVTQSPTHLIKTRGQQVTLRCSSQSGHNTVSWYQQALGQGPQFIFQYYREEENGRGNFPPRFSGLQFPNYSSELNVNALELDDSALYLCASAEGAANEKLFFGSGTQLSVL.

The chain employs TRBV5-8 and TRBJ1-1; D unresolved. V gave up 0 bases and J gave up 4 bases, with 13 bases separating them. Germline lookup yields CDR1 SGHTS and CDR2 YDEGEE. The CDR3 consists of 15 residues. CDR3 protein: CASSLGAISGTEAFF. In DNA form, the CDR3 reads TGTGCCAGCAGCTTGGGGGCCATATCTGGCACTGAAGCTTTCTTT.

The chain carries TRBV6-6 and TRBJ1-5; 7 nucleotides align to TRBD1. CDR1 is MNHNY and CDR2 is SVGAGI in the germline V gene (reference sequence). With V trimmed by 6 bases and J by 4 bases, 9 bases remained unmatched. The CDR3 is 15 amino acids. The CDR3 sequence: CASSPPTGMNQPQHF. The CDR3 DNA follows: TGTGCCAGCAGCCCCCCGACAGGGATGAATCAGCCCCAGCATTTT.

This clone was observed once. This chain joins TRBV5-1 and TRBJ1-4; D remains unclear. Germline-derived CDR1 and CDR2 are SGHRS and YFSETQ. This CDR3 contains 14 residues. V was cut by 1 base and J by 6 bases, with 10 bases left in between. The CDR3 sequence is CASSLLVGDEKLFF. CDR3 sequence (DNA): TGCGCCAGCAGCTTGTTGGTGGGAGATGAAAAACTGTTTTTT.

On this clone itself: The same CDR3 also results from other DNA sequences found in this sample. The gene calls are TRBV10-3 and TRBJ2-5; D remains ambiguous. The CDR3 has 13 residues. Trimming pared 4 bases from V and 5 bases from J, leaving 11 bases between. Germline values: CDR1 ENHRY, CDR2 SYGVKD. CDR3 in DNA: TGTGCCATCAGTGCGCTGGCCCTCGAGACCCAGTACTTC. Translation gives CAISALALETQYF.

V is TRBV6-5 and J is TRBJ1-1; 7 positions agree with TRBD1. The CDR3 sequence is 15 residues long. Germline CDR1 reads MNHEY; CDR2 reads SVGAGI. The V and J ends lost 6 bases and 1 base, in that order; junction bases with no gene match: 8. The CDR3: CASSLFGTANTEAFF. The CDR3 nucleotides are TGTGCCAGCAGCCTCTTTGGGACAGCGAACACTGAAGCTTTCTTT.

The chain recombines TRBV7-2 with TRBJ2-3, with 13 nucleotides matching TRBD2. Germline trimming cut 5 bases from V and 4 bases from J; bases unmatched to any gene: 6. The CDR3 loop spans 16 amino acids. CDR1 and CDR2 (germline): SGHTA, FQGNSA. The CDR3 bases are TGTGCCAGCAGCGCTAGACTAGCGGGGGGCCCAGATACGCAGTATTTT. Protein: CASSARLAGGPDTQYF.

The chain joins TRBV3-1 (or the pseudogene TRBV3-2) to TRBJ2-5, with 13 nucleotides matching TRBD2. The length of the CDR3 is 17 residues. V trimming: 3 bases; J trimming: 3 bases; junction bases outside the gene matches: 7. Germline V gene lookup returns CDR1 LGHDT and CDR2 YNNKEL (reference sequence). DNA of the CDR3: TGTGCCAGCAGCCATCCCATAGGACTAGCGGGGGAAGAGACCCAGTACTTC. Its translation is CASSHPIGLAGEETQYF.

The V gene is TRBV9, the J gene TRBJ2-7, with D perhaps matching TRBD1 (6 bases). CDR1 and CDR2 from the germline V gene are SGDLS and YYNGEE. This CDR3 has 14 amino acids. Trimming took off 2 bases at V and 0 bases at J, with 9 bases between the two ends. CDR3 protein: CASSVRGSSYEQYF. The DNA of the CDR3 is TGTGCCAGCAGCGTCAGGGGCTCCTCCTACGAGCAGTACTTC. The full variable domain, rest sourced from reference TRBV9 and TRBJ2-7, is DSGVTQTPKHLITATGQRVTLRCSPRSGDLSVYWYQQSLDQGLQFLIQYYNGEERAKGNILERFSAQQFPDLHSELNLSSLELGDSALYFCASSVRGSSYEQYFGPGTRLTVT.

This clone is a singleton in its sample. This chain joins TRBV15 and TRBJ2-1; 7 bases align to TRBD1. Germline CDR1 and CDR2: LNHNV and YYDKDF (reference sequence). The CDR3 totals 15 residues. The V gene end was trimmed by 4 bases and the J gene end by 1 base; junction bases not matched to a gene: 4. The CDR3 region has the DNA TGTGCCACCAGCATCCGGACAGGTTCCTACAATGAGCAGTTCTTC. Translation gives CATSIRTGSYNEQFF.

CDR3 in DNA: TGTGCCAGCAGCTACGGACAGGGACTTGGGACAGATACGCAGTATTTT. This encodes CASSYGQGLGTDTQYF. This chain joins TRBV5-5 and TRBJ2-3; TRBD1 matches 8 bases. The CDR3 is 16 amino acids. Germline values: CDR1 SGHKS, CDR2 YYEKEE (reference sequence). The ends lost 3 bases at V and 3 bases at J; junction bases unmatched: 9.

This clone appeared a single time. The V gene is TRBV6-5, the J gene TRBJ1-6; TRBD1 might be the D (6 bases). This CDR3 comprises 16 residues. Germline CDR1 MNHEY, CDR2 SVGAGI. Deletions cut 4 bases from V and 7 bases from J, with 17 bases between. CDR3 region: CASSLIQGRDNSPLHF. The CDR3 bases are TGTGCCAGCAGTTTAATCCAGGGGCGCGACAATTCACCCCTCCACTTT.

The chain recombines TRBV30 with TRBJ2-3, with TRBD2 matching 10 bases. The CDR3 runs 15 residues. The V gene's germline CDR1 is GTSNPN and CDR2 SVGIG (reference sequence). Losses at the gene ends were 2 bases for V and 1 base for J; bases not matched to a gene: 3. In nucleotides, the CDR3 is TGTGCCTGGAGTCCTGGACTAGCGGGCACAGATACGCAGTATTTT. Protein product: CAWSPGLAGTDTQYF.

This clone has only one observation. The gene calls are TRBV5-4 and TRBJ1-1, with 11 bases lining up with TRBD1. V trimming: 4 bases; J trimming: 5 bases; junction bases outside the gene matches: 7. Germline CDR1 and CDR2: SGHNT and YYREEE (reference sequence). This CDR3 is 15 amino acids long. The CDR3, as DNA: TGTGCCAGCAGCCGGACAGGGGGCGCGAGGACTGAAGCTTTCTTT. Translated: CASSRTGGARTEAFF.

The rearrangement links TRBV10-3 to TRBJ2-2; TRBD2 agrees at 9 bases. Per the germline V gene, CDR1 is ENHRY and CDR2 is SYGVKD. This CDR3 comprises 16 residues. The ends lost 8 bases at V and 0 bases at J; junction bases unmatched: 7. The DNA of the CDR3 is TGTGCCATCGGGACTCAGCGGGGGGCGAACACCGGGGAGCTGTTTTTT. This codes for CAIGTQRGANTGELFF.

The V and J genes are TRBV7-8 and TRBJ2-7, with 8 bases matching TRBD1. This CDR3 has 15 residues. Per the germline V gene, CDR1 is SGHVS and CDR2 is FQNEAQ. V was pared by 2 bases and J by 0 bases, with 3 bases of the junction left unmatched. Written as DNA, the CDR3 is TGTGCCAGCAGCTTACCAGGGGGCCTCTCCTACGAGCAGTACTTC. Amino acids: CASSLPGGLSYEQYF.

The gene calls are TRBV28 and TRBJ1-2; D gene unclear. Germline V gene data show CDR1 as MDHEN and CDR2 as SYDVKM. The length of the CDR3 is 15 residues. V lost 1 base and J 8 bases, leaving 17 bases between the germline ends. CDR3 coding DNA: TGTGCCAGCAGTTTATCCGGCGGGCAGCGGGAGGGCTACACCTTC. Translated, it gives CASSLSGGQREGYTF.

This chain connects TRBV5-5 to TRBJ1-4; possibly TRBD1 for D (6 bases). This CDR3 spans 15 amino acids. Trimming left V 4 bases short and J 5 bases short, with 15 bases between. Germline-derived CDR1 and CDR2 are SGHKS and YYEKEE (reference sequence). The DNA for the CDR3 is TGTGCCAGCAGCCCTTTGGACAGCTTAAATGAAAAACTGTTTTTT. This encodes CASSPLDSLNEKLFF.

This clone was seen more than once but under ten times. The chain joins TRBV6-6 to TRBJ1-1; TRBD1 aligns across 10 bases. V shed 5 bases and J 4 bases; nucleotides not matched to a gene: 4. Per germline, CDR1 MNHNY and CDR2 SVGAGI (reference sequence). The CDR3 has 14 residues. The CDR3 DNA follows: TGTGCCAGCAGTACCAGGACAGGGGGCACTGAAGCTTTCTTT. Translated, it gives CASSTRTGGTEAFF.

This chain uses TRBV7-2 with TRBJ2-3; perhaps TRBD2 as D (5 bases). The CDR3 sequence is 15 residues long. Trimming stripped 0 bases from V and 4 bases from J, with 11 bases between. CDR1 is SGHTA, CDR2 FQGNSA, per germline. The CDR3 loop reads CASSLATSWADTQYF. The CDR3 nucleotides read TGTGCCAGCAGCTTAGCTACTAGTTGGGCAGATACGCAGTATTTT.

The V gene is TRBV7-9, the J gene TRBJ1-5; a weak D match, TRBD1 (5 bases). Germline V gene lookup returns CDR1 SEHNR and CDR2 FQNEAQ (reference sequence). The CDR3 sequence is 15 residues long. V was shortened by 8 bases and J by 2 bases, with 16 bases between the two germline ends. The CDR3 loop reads CASSGGSNGNQPQHF. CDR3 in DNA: TGTGCCAGCTCCGGGGGGTCAAACGGCAATCAGCCCCAGCATTTT.

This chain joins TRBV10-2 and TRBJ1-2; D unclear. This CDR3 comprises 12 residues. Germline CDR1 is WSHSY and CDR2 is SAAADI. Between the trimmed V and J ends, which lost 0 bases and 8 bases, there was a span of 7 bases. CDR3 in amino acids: CASSESGWGYTF. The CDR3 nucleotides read TGCGCCAGCAGTGAGTCGGGCTGGGGCTACACCTTC.

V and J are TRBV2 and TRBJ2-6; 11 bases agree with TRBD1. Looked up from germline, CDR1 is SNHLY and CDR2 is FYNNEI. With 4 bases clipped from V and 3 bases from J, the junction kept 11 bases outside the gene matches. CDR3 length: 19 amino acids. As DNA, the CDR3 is TGTGCCAGCAGTGGGGCCCTCAGGACAGGGGGCCTTGGGGCCAACGTCCTGACTTTC. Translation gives CASSGALRTGGLGANVLTF.

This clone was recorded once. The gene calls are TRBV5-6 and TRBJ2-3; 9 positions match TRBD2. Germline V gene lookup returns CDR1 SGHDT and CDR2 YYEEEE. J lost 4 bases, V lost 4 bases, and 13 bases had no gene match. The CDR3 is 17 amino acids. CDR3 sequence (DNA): TGTGCCAGCAGCCTCCTCCTGGGCGGGAGGGGGGCAGATACGCAGTATTTT. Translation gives CASSLLLGGRGADTQYF.

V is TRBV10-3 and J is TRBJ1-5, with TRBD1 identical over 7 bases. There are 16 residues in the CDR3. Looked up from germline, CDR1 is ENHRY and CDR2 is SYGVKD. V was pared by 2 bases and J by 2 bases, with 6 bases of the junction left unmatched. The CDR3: CAISEVRGSGNQPQHF. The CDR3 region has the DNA TGTGCCATCAGTGAGGTCAGGGGGTCGGGCAATCAGCCCCAGCATTTT.

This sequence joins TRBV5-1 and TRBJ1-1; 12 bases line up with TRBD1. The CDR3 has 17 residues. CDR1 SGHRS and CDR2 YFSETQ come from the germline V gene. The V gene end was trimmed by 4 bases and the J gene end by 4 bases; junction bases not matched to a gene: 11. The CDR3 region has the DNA TGCGCCAGCAGCCCTTTGGGACAGGGGGCTAGAGGCACTGAAGCTTTCTTT. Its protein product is CASSPLGQGARGTEAFF.

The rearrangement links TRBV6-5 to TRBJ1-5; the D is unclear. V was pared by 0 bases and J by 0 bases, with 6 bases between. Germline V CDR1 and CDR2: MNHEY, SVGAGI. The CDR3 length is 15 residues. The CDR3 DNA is TGTGCCAGCAGTTACTCGTCAGGTAGCAATCAGCCCCAGCATTTT. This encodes CASSYSSGSNQPQHF.

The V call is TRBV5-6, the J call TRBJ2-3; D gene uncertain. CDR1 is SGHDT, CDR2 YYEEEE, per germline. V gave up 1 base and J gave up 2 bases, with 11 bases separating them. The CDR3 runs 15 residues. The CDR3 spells CASSLRETTTDTQYF. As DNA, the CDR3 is TGTGCCAGCAGCTTGCGCGAGACAACCACAGATACGCAGTATTTT.